The sample holds many counts of the clone carrying this TCR beta chain. The antigen is unknown. The source of the sample is a study of T-cell reconstitution after alpha-beta-depleted transplantation in children. Unique molecular identifiers were used to barcode this TCRbeta library. TCRdb analysed the PCR reads with MiXCR anew, one entry per CDR3 protein. The table has 65,000 to 85,000 distinct CDR3 sequences, around 9.9% seen once. Regarding the study as a whole: After transplant, at about two months, alpha-beta T cells were reportedly derived from several hundred expanded graft clones. At the one-year point after transplant, T-cell counts and TCRbeta diversity were found to come mostly from T cells that had been newly produced.

Sequences were derived from PBMCs, sampled before TCRalphabeta/CD19-depleted stem cell transplant. This sequence originates from a boy aged 5-17 years with acute myeloid leukemia, due to receive a stem cell transplant.

DNA for the CDR3: TGTGCCAGCACCTGGGGCACGAACACCGGGGAGCTGTTTTTT. Its translation is CASTWGTNTGELFF. The chain carries TRBV3-1 and TRBJ2-2; weak D call: TRBD1 (5 bases). The germline V gene encodes CDR1 LGHDT and CDR2 YNNKEL (reference sequence). The CDR3 extends over 14 amino acids. V dropped 7 bases and J dropped 0 bases, with 9 bases sitting between them. Looking up the rest from reference TRBV3-1 and TRBJ2-2 gives the full variable domain: DTAVSQTPKYLVTQMGNDKSIKCEQNLGHDTMYWYKQDSKKFLKIMFSYNNKELIINETVPNRFSPKSPDKAHLNLHINSLELGDSAVYFCASTWGTNTGELFFGEGSRLTVL.